This passage covers 11 T cell receptor beta chains from one sample sequenced in a study of blood T cell repertoires in COVID-19. Clones were read by immunoSEQ multiplex PCR, and TCRdb kept only the in-frame ones, dropping some. Of under 200,000 clones in the sample, about four fifths were seen once. Sample: PBMCs or T cells enriched from blood (not recorded which). These receptor sequences come from a woman in her sixties or seventies who had recovered from COVID-19.

The chain combines TRBV5-1 with TRBJ2-3; 12 bases are a match to TRBD2. Germline V lookup: CDR1 SGHRS, CDR2 YFSETQ. The length of the CDR3 is 18 residues. The V gene end was trimmed by 4 bases and the J gene end by 1 base; junction bases not matched to a gene: 10. CDR3 residues: CASSLGLAGRIGTDTQYF. The CDR3 DNA reads TGCGCCAGCAGCCTGGGACTAGCGGGCAGAATCGGCACAGATACGCAGTATTTT.

The rearrangement joins TRBV11-2 to TRBJ2-3; possibly TRBD2 for D (7 bases). CDR1 SGHAT and CDR2 FQNNGV come from the germline V gene. This CDR3 is built from 17 residues. Trimming took off 1 base at V and 0 bases at J, with 14 bases between the two ends. Written as DNA, the CDR3 is TGTGCCAGCAGCTTAGGGAGGGGGGGCTCCAGCACAGATACGCAGTATTTT. This encodes CASSLGRGGSSTDTQYF.

This chain uses TRBV6-6 with TRBJ2-7, with D possibly matching TRBD1 (6 bases). V was clipped by 6 bases and J by 4 bases, with 13 bases between them. The CDR3 runs 13 residues. Germline values: CDR1 MNHNY, CDR2 SVGAGI (reference sequence). Written as DNA, the CDR3 is TGTGCCAGCAGCCGGGTAGGGGGTTACGAGCAGTACTTC. Translation: CASSRVGGYEQYF.

The V gene is TRBV4-1, the J gene TRBJ1-6; D possibly corresponds to TRBD1 (6 bases). From germline, CDR1 is MGHRA and CDR2 YSYEKL. V lost 0 bases and J lost 10, with 16 bases in between. The CDR3 totals 16 residues. In DNA form, the CDR3 reads TGCGCCAGCAGCCAAGATGAAGGGCAGGGGTACTCACCCCTCCACTTT. Translating it yields CASSQDEGQGYSPLHF.

This clone was detected once. CDR3 sequence: CATSRDRAGGTDTQYF. The CDR3 region has the DNA TGTGCCACCAGCAGAGACCGAGCGGGGGGCACAGATACGCAGTATTTT. The chain recombines TRBV15 with TRBJ2-3, with 8 bases matching TRBD2. Trimming removed 0 bases from V and 1 base from J; junction bases left unmatched: 3. This CDR3 contains 16 residues. CDR1 and CDR2 from the germline V gene are LNHNV and YYDKDF (reference sequence).

This clone occurred once. This chain uses TRBV9 with TRBJ1-2; D may be TRBD1 (6 bases). This CDR3 comprises 12 residues. The ends were cut back, 4 bases at V and 5 bases at J, with 9 bases in the middle. Germline CDR1 and CDR2: SGDLS and YYNGEE. In DNA, the CDR3 is TGTGCCAGCAGCCCACAGGGTTATGGCTACACCTTC. The encoded protein is CASSPQGYGYTF.

The rearrangement links TRBV5-8 to TRBJ1-2; 8 nucleotides align to TRBD1. This CDR3 comprises 16 residues. The ends lost 3 bases at V and 0 bases at J; junction bases unmatched: 7. CDR1 is SGHTS and CDR2 is YDEGEE in the germline V gene. The CDR3 sequence: CASSSTGTGSNYGYTF. The CDR3, as DNA: TGTGCCAGCAGCTCGACCGGGACAGGATCTAACTATGGCTACACCTTC.

V and J are TRBV19 and TRBJ1-5; D not resolved. Trimming pared 2 bases from V and 2 bases from J, leaving 10 bases between. The CDR3 spans 15 residues. CDR1 and CDR2 from the germline V gene are LNHDA and SQIVND (reference sequence). In DNA, the CDR3 is TGTGCCAGTAGTATACAGGCCGGTGGCAATCAGCCCCAGCATTTT. Protein sequence: CASSIQAGGNQPQHF. The full variable domain, with the rest looked up from reference TRBV19 and TRBJ1-5, is DGGITQSPKYLFRKEGQNVTLSCEQNLNHDAMYWYRQDPGQGLRLIYYSQIVNDFQKGDIAEGYSVSREKKESFPLTVTSAQKNPTAFYLCASSIQAGGNQPQHFGDGTRLSIL.

The chain combines TRBV3-1 (or the pseudogene TRBV3-2) with TRBJ2-3; 12 positions agree with TRBD2. The CDR3 spans 18 residues. Trimming cost V 0 bases and J 3 bases; bases outside gene matches: 7. Germline assignment: CDR1 LGHDT and CDR2 YNNKEL (reference sequence). The CDR3 sequence is CASSQDPPSGGATDTQYF. The CDR3 nucleotides are TGTGCCAGCAGCCAAGATCCCCCTAGCGGGGGGGCGACAGATACGCAGTATTTT.

This chain connects TRBV12-3 or TRBV12-4 to TRBJ1-5, with D possibly matching TRBD1 (5 bases). V was shortened by 3 bases and J by 7 bases, with 10 bases between the two germline ends. CDR3 size: 13 residues. Written as DNA, the CDR3 is TGTGCCAGCAGTTTGAGCAGGGAACAGCCCCAGCATTTT. Protein product: CASSLSREQPQHF.

As for this clone: The sample carries other DNA sequences with the same CDR3. The chain employs TRBV6-6 and TRBJ1-1; the match to TRBD1 covers 7 bases. Unmatched junction bases numbered 6, after V lost 7 bases and J lost 4 bases. The germline V gene encodes CDR1 MNHNY and CDR2 SVGAGI (reference sequence). The CDR3 is made up of 13 amino acids. This CDR3 reads CASIPGGGTEAFF. The CDR3, as DNA: TGTGCCAGCATTCCAGGGGGTGGCACTGAAGCTTTCTTT.